This entry lists 14 T cell receptor beta chains sequenced from one sample in a study of blood T cell repertoires in COVID-19. Produced via immunoSEQ multiplex PCR; TCRdb's table is partial and in-frame only. The profile shows roughly 150,000 clones, 82% of them singletons. Input material: PBMCs or T cells enriched from blood (not recorded which). All receptors come from a man aged 55 to 70 who had recovered from COVID-19.

The chain recombines TRBV7-8 with TRBJ2-2, with a weak D call TRBD1 (6 bases). The V gene lost 5 bases and the J gene lost 0 bases, with 19 bases spanning the gap. The CDR3 is 18 residues long. Germline V gene data show CDR1 as SGHVS and CDR2 as FQNEAQ. The CDR3 region is CASSPPLRTATNTGELFF. CDR3 nucleotides: TGTGCCAGCAGCCCGCCCCTGAGGACAGCCACGAACACCGGGGAGCTGTTTTTT.

The CDR3 is CASSQLGRTDYGYTF. CDR3 bases: TGTGCCAGCAGCCAATTGGGAAGGACAGACTATGGCTACACCTTC. The V gene is TRBV16, the J gene TRBJ1-2; a weak D match, TRBD1 (6 bases). The CDR3 length is 15 residues. The germline V gene has CDR1 KGHSY and CDR2 FQNENV. Trimming removed 1 base from V and 3 bases from J, with 12 bases in between. Together with reference TRBV16 and TRBJ1-2, the CDR3 gives the full variable domain: GEEVAQTPKHLVRGEGQKAKLYCAPIKGHSYVFWYQQVLKNEFKFLISFQNENVFDETGMPKERFSAKCLPNSPCSLEIQATKLEDSAVYFCASSQLGRTDYGYTFGSGTRLTVV.

J is TRBJ1-2 and V is TRBV28, with D possibly TRBD1 on 6 matching bases. Trimming left V 6 bases short and J 3 bases short, with 11 bases between. Germline assignment: CDR1 MDHEN and CDR2 SYDVKM. The CDR3 length is 13 residues. The CDR3 DNA reads as TGTGCCAGCAGATCAGGGGTGGACTATGGCTACACCTTC. Translation gives CASRSGVDYGYTF.

This clone was seen only once. V and J are TRBV23-1 and TRBJ1-4; the match to TRBD1 covers 9 bases. TRBV23-1 is an open reading frame whose function is uncertain. With 2 bases clipped from V and 7 bases from J, the junction kept 11 bases outside the gene matches. The CDR3 has 17 amino acids. The CDR3 coding sequence is TGCGCCAGCAGTCAACCACCACGGGACAGGGAGGGTGAAAAACTGTTTTTT. It specifies CASSQPPRDREGEKLFF.

The rearrangement uses TRBV10-3 and TRBJ2-3, with 9 bases identical to TRBD1. CDR3 length: 14 residues. The germline CDR1 and CDR2 sequences are ENHRY and SYGVKD. J gave up 4 bases and V 6 bases, and 5 bases lay outside the gene matches. CDR3 coding DNA: TGTGCCATCAGCCGGGACAGGGAGGCAGATACGCAGTATTTT. Translation: CAISRDREADTQYF.

The chain couples TRBV28 to TRBJ1-6; D remains unclear. The germline V gene encodes CDR1 MDHEN and CDR2 SYDVKM. Trimming stripped 7 bases from V and 6 bases from J, with 16 bases between. The CDR3 length is 15 residues. CDR3 DNA: TGTGCCAGCACTCCGACACCAGCACTTAATTCACCCCTCCACTTT. Its translation is CASTPTPALNSPLHF.

The chain joins TRBV18 to TRBJ2-1; 7 nucleotides align to TRBD2. The length of the CDR3 is 12 residues. CDR1 is KGHSH, CDR2 LQKENI, per germline. Losses at the gene ends were 6 bases for V and 9 bases for J; bases not matched to a gene: 5. The CDR3 loop is CASSPTSFEQFF. As DNA, the CDR3 is TGTGCCAGCTCGCCGACTAGCTTTGAGCAGTTCTTC.

The chain recombines TRBV7-3 with TRBJ2-7; 7 bases match TRBD2. CDR3 length: 14 amino acids. J was trimmed by 3 bases and V by 2 bases; bases with no gene match: 4. Germline V gene lookup returns CDR1 SGHTA and CDR2 FQGTGA. This CDR3 reads CASSLGTNGYEQYF. In nucleotides, the CDR3 is TGTGCCAGCAGCTTAGGGACTAATGGCTACGAGCAGTACTTC.

The chain is built from TRBV5-1 and TRBJ2-1; D perhaps matches TRBD2 (5 bases). V dropped 1 base and J dropped 7 bases, with 12 bases sitting between them. The CDR3 spans 14 residues. Germline CDR1 is SGHRS and CDR2 is YFSETQ. This chain's CDR3 is CASSLSPSGNEQFF. CDR3 nucleotide sequence: TGCGCCAGCAGCTTGTCCCCCTCGGGGAATGAGCAGTTCTTC.

This clone occurred once. V gene TRBV19 combines with J gene TRBJ1-6, with 7 bases matching TRBD1. Trimming cost V 6 bases and J 6 bases; bases outside gene matches: 8. The germline V gene has CDR1 LNHDA and CDR2 SQIVND (reference sequence). The CDR3 runs to 15 residues. CDR3 sequence: CASRSNRGGNSPLHF. Written as DNA, the CDR3 is TGTGCCAGTAGATCTAACAGGGGCGGTAATTCACCCCTCCACTTT.

This chain connects TRBV7-9 to TRBJ2-3, with a possible D match to TRBD2 (6 bases). Germline-derived CDR1 and CDR2 are SEHNR and FQNEAQ (reference sequence). The CDR3 extends over 14 amino acids. With 1 base removed from V and 6 bases from J, the gap between germline ends came to 11 bases. Here the CDR3 reads CASSLVGGEDTQYF. CDR3 in DNA: TGTGCCAGCAGCTTAGTGGGGGGAGAGGATACGCAGTATTTT.

The rearrangement links TRBV6-5 to TRBJ2-3, with 9 nucleotides matching TRBD2. The V gene's germline CDR1 is MNHEY and CDR2 SVGAGI. Unmatched junction bases numbered 11, after V lost 11 bases and J lost 5 bases. The CDR3 is made up of 14 amino acids. CDR3 region: CAAGGGKRRDTQYF. CDR3 nucleotide sequence: TGTGCCGCGGGGGGGGGAAAGAGGAGAGATACGCAGTATTTT.

The chain couples TRBV12-3 or TRBV12-4 to TRBJ1-2; D remains unclear. Deletions cut 2 bases from V and 6 bases from J, with 7 bases between. The CDR3 has 12 residues. CDR3 in DNA: TGTGCCAGCAGTTTAACGGGGAATGGCTACACCTTC. Translated, it gives CASSLTGNGYTF.

V is TRBV30 and J is TRBJ1-6; TRBD1 matches 7 bases. The germline V gene encodes CDR1 GTSNPN and CDR2 SVGIG (reference sequence). The length of the CDR3 is 14 residues. Trimming took 4 bases from V and 6 from J; bases not matched to a gene: 6. The CDR3 sequence: CAWTRGTANSPLHF. In DNA form, the CDR3 reads TGTGCCTGGACCCGGGGGACAGCTAATTCACCCCTCCACTTT.